The 28 T cell receptor beta chains below were found in one sample sequenced in a study of CD8+CD57+ T cells in acquired aplastic anemia. Both TCR beta VDJ combination and CDR3 sequence profiling were carried out. Genomic DNA was the template for this profiling. TCRdb recomputed calls from the reads with MiXCR, one row per CDR3 protein. The sample records 150,000 to 200,000 distinct CDR3 sequences, around 52% being singletons. The patients chosen for sequencing had shown expansion of CD8+CD57+ cells (detected by flow cytometry). Specimen: sorted CD4+, CD8+, or CD8+CD57+ T cells (not recorded which) from PBMCs. The receptor set was obtained from a human donor with aplastic anemia.

About this clonotype: Given a much more abundant clone one base away, this may be a read error. The chain is built from TRBV5-5 and TRBJ2-7; D possibly corresponds to TRBD2 (6 bases). V was pared by 6 bases and J by 6 bases, with 19 bases between. Germline CDR1 SGHKS, CDR2 YYEKEE (reference sequence). The CDR3 totals 14 residues. The CDR3 here is CASNPGLGGFEQYF. The DNA for the CDR3 is TGTGCCAGCAACCCGGGACTGGGGGGTTTCGAGCAGTACTTC.

In its sample, this clonotype was seen many times. This chain uses TRBV20-1 with TRBJ2-1; tentatively, D is TRBD1 (8 bases). Germline V gene sequence: CDR1 DFQATT, CDR2 SNEGSKA (reference sequence). The CDR3 totals 13 residues. V shed 3 bases and J shed 9 bases, with 15 bases lying between them. The CDR3 coding sequence is TGCAGTGCTAGCCCAGGGGGCGGGGGTGAGCAGTTCTTC. It is translated as CSASPGGGGEQFF.

This clonotype was observed at least ten times. The rearrangement links TRBV9 to TRBJ2-1, with TRBD2 as a possible D gene (5 bases). The V end lost 3 bases, the J end lost 0 bases, and 10 bases lay between the germline ends. The CDR3 consists of 15 residues. Germline loops: CDR1 SGDLS, CDR2 YYNGEE. CDR3 sequence reads: CASSDERTSYNEQFF. CDR3 in DNA: TGTGCCAGCAGCGATGAGCGGACCTCCTACAATGAGCAGTTCTTC.

There are many counts of this clonotype. V and J are TRBV4-1 and TRBJ2-1; 8 nucleotides align to TRBD2. The CDR3 runs 15 residues. Looked up from germline, CDR1 is MGHRA and CDR2 is YSYEKL. The trim removed 3 bases at V and 4 bases at J, leaving 5 bases unmatched. The CDR3 bases are TGCGCCAGCAGCCAGACGGGACTAGTGTACAATGAGCAGTTCTTC. It yields the protein CASSQTGLVYNEQFF.

This clonotype was seen a handful of times. The chain joins TRBV29-1 to TRBJ2-5, with D hard to call. The CDR3 sequence is 13 residues long. The V end lost 0 bases, the J end lost 5 bases, and 10 bases lay between the germline ends. The germline gives CDR1 SQVTM, CDR2 ANQGSEA. The CDR3 sequence is CSVEDLMGETQYF. The CDR3 coding sequence is TGCAGCGTTGAAGATCTTATGGGGGAGACCCAGTACTTC. Full variable domain (outside the CDR3, taken from reference TRBV29-1 and TRBJ2-5): SAVISQKPSRDICQRGTSLTIQCQVDSQVTMMFWYRQQPGQSLTLIATANQGSEATYESGFVIDKFPISRPNLTFSTLTVSNMSPEDSSIYLCSVEDLMGETQYFGPGTRLLVL.

The rearrangement joins TRBV7-8 to TRBJ1-1; no clear D gene. This CDR3 is built from 18 residues. The ends were cut back, 2 bases at V and 0 bases at J, with 19 bases in the middle. CDR1 is SGHVS, CDR2 FQNEAQ, per germline. In nucleotides, the CDR3 is TGTGCCAGCAGCTTATTAGGAGGGCGTCTCTATTTGAACACTGAAGCTTTCTTT. This translates into CASSLLGGRLYLNTEAFF.

V usage is TRBV19 and J usage is TRBJ1-2, with D perhaps matching TRBD1 (6 bases). From germline, CDR1 is LNHDA and CDR2 SQIVND (reference sequence). The germline V and J ends were trimmed by 6 bases and 1 base, with 15 bases remaining between them. The CDR3 extends over 15 amino acids. CDR3 bases: TGTGCCAGTAGAATCGGACAGACAATTAACTATGGCTACACCTTC. Translating it yields CASRIGQTINYGYTF.

The chain joins TRBV10-3 to TRBJ1-6; 7 nucleotides line up with TRBD1. The germline gives CDR1 ENHRY, CDR2 SYGVKD. The length of the CDR3 is 13 residues. V gave up 10 bases and J gave up 8 bases; unmatched junction bases: 8. The chain's CDR3 is CASRDSDHSPLHF. The CDR3 DNA reads as TGTGCCAGCCGGGACAGCGACCATTCACCCCTCCACTTT.

V usage is TRBV4-3 and J usage is TRBJ1-4; unclear D gene. This CDR3 is built from 12 residues. V gave up 1 base and J gave up 7 bases, with 4 bases separating them. Per the germline V gene, CDR1 is LGHNA and CDR2 is YSLEER. The CDR3 region is CASSQGGEKLFF. CDR3 DNA sequence: TGCGCCAGCAGCCAAGGAGGTGAAAAACTGTTTTTT.

Only a few counts were recorded for this clonotype. This chain connects TRBV15 to TRBJ1-2; D gene uncertain. Germline CDR1 reads LNHNV; CDR2 reads YYDKDF (reference sequence). The CDR3 is 13 residues long. Trimming left V 0 bases short and J 6 bases short, with 8 bases between. Here the CDR3 reads CATSRDYRDGYTF. CDR3 coding DNA: TGTGCCACCAGCAGAGATTACAGAGATGGCTACACCTTC. The full variable domain, rest sourced from reference TRBV15 and TRBJ1-2, is DAMVIQNPRYQVTQFGKPVTLSCSQTLNHNVMYWYQQKSSQAPKLLFHYYDKDFNNEADTPDNFQSRRPNTSFCFLDIRSPGLGDTAMYLCATSRDYRDGYTFGSGTRLTVV.

This clonotype was detected only a few times. This may stem from a read error, because a much larger clone lies one nucleotide away. Here the CDR3 DNA reads TGTGCCTGCAGCCAAGGCCTAGCCGGGGGAGAGACCCAGTACTTC. Its protein product is CACSQGLAGGETQYF. The chain recombines TRBV3-1 with TRBJ2-5; TRBD2 might be the D (6 bases). Germline CDR1 and CDR2: LGHDT and YNNKEL (reference sequence). This CDR3 contains 15 residues.

This clonotype occurred many times. The rearrangement links TRBV5-1 to TRBJ2-3; D not resolved. The CDR3 contains 15 residues. With 0 bases removed from V and 2 bases from J, the gap between germline ends came to 10 bases. CDR1 is SGHRS, CDR2 YFSETQ, per germline. The CDR3 DNA is TGCGCCAGCAGCTTGGGTTGGAGAAACACAGATACGCAGTATTTT. Encoded protein: CASSLGWRNTDTQYF.

This clonotype appeared many times. This rearrangement joins TRBV19 to TRBJ2-2; maybe TRBD2 (5 bases). V dropped 6 bases and J dropped 0 bases, with 11 bases sitting between them. Per germline, CDR1 LNHDA and CDR2 SQIVND (reference sequence). The CDR3 totals 15 residues. For the CDR3, the DNA is TGTGCCAGTAGCTCCGGGATACCGAACACCGGGGAGCTGTTTTTT. It yields the protein CASSSGIPNTGELFF.

The sample holds a few counts of this clonotype. The V and J genes are TRBV12-3 or TRBV12-4 and TRBJ2-2, with 16 nucleotides matching TRBD2. The CDR3 contains 17 residues. The V and J ends lost 9 bases and 3 bases, in that order; junction bases with no gene match: 7. CDR3 DNA sequence: TGTGCCAGTTCGGGACTAGCGGGAGGGCCGGACACCGGGGAGCTGTTTTTT. Its translation is CASSGLAGGPDTGELFF.

The CDR3 DNA is TGTGCCAGCAGAACTGACAGGGCTCGGAACACTGAAGCTTTCTTT. Protein sequence: CASRTDRARNTEAFF. The rearrangement uses TRBV12-3 or TRBV12-4 and TRBJ1-1, with 7 bases lining up with TRBD1. There are 15 residues in the CDR3. The ends lost 6 bases at V and 1 base at J; junction bases unmatched: 8.

This clonotype was seen at least ten times. The gene calls are TRBV6-2 or TRBV6-3 and TRBJ1-1; D possibly corresponds to TRBD1 (5 bases). Germline loops: CDR1 MNHEY, CDR2 SVGEGT. Trimming left V 0 bases short and J 1 base short, with 9 bases between. CDR3 length: 15 amino acids. CDR3 sequence reads: CASSYSGGGNTEAFF. The CDR3 nucleotides read TGTGCCAGCAGTTACTCGGGGGGAGGGAACACTGAAGCTTTCTTT.

The chain links TRBV2 to TRBJ1-3; the D gene is possibly TRBD1 (5 bases). The CDR3 is 14 residues long. CDR1 and CDR2 (germline): SNHLY, FYNNEI. Trimming removed 7 bases from V and 1 base from J, with 11 bases in between. The CDR3, as DNA: TGTGCCAGCACTCCGACAGATTCTGGAAACACCATATATTTT. It is translated as CASTPTDSGNTIYF.

Regarding this clonotype: The junction shows a germline mismatch at one end, possibly a read error. The chain joins TRBV4-2 to TRBJ2-7; 7 bases map to TRBD2. The CDR3 has 20 residues. Germline V gene sequence: CDR1 LGHNA, CDR2 YNFKEQ. The CDR3 nucleotides read TGTGTCAGCAGCCAAGAGGGGAGTGGGAGGGCTGTTGGTCGGTCCTACGAGCAGTACTTC. It codes for CVSSQEGSGRAVGRSYEQYF.

This clonotype has only one observation. The V gene is TRBV5-5, the J gene TRBJ1-5, with 11 bases aligning to TRBD1. Unmatched junction bases numbered 5, after V lost 3 bases and J lost 3 bases. The germline gives CDR1 SGHKS, CDR2 YYEKEE (reference sequence). The CDR3 totals 16 residues. DNA of the CDR3: TGTGCCAGCAGCTCTGGGACAGGGGGTATCAATCAGCCCCAGCATTTT. Translating gives CASSSGTGGINQPQHF. Complete variable domain (other parts from reference TRBV5-5 and TRBJ1-5): DAGVTQSPTHLIKTRGQQVTLRCSPISGHKSVSWYQQVLGQGPQFIFQYYEKEERGRGNFPDRFSARQFPNYSSELNVNALLLGDSALYLCASSSGTGGINQPQHFGDGTRLSIL.

This clonotype was seen many times. V and J are TRBV19 and TRBJ1-1, with D perhaps TRBD1 (5 bases). Trimming left V 3 bases short and J 6 bases short, with 20 bases between. The CDR3 covers 16 residues. Germline assignment: CDR1 LNHDA and CDR2 SQIVND (reference sequence). The CDR3 DNA follows: TGTGCCAGTAGTATGGGGAGGCTGGGAGGGGTGCCTGAAGCTTTCTTT. Translation gives CASSMGRLGGVPEAFF.

The chain is built from TRBV25-1 and TRBJ2-5; tentative D call: TRBD1 (5 bases). The length of the CDR3 is 17 residues. Trimming took 3 bases from V and 4 from J, leaving 21 bases between them. Germline V gives CDR1 MGHDK, CDR2 SYGVNS. The CDR3, as DNA: TGTGCCAGCAGTGACGGGTCCGTGACAGAACCCCTAGAGACCCAGTACTTC. It is translated as CASSDGSVTEPLETQYF.

This clonotype has ten or more counts. The V call is TRBV10-3, the J call TRBJ1-3, with D possibly matching TRBD1 (5 bases). The CDR3 length is 17 residues. V was shortened by 0 bases and J by 0 bases, with 12 bases between the two germline ends. CDR1 and CDR2 (germline): ENHRY, SYGVKD. The CDR3 region has the DNA TGTGCCATCAGTGAGTCAGGAACAGGACCCTCTGGAAACACCATATATTTT. The encoded protein is CAISESGTGPSGNTIYF.

This clonotype showed up many times. DNA of the CDR3: TGTGCCAGCAGCCCCGGACTAGCGGTAACAGATACGCAGTATTTT. Its translation: CASSPGLAVTDTQYF. The chain couples TRBV4-2 to TRBJ2-3, with TRBD2 matching over 10 bases. There are 15 residues in the CDR3. The trim removed 4 bases at V and 3 bases at J, leaving 4 bases unmatched. Germline-derived CDR1 and CDR2 are LGHNA and YNFKEQ.

This clonotype was observed many times. The chain employs TRBV24-1 and TRBJ1-4; TRBD1 is a possible D gene (6 bases). Germline values: CDR1 KGHDR, CDR2 SFDVKD. With 4 bases removed from V and 8 bases from J, the gap between germline ends came to 10 bases. The CDR3 spans 13 residues. CDR3 in amino acids: CATSETDREKLFF. CDR3 bases: TGTGCCACCAGTGAGACCGACAGGGAAAAACTGTTTTTT.

This clonotype was counted many times. The limits of the CDR3 on the DNA are not certain, so only TCRdb's listed CDR3 is given. The rearrangement links TRBV6-1 to TRBJ2-5; the table assigns TRBD1, which was not confirmed against the DNA. Germline CDR1 reads MNHNS; CDR2 reads SASEGT. The CDR3 is made up of 11 amino acids, end residues included. This CDR3 reads CASRVGSGISF.

In its sample, this clonotype was seen a few times. A much larger clone lies a single base off, so this may be a read error. The chain employs TRBV7-9 and TRBJ2-1, with D perhaps TRBD1 (5 bases). CDR3 size: 10 residues. Germline assignment: CDR1 SEHNR and CDR2 FQNEAQ (reference sequence). Trimming shortened V by 8 bases and J by 12 bases, and 11 bases separated the two germline ends. CDR3: CASQGGGQFF. DNA of the CDR3: TGTGCCAGCCAGGGTGGTGGGCAGTTCTTC.

This clonotype has more than one count but fewer than ten. The V gene is TRBV2, the J gene TRBJ2-7, with D perhaps matching TRBD2 (6 bases). This CDR3 region has 13 residues. V was shortened by 6 bases and J by 6 bases, with 15 bases between the two germline ends. The germline V gene has CDR1 SNHLY and CDR2 FYNNEI. CDR3 DNA: TGTGCCAGCAGCGGTTCGCGGGGAGGCGAGCAGTACTTC. This gives the protein CASSGSRGGEQYF.

This chain joins TRBV27 and TRBJ1-2; D is perhaps TRBD1 (5 bases). The V gene's germline CDR1 is MNHEY and CDR2 SMNVEV (reference sequence). This CDR3 has 16 residues. Trimming removed 1 base from V and 8 bases from J, with 20 bases in between. The CDR3 coding sequence is TGTGCCAGCAGTTTATTTCCCCAGGGCGGATTGGGGGGCTACACCTTC. Amino acid sequence: CASSLFPQGGLGGYTF.